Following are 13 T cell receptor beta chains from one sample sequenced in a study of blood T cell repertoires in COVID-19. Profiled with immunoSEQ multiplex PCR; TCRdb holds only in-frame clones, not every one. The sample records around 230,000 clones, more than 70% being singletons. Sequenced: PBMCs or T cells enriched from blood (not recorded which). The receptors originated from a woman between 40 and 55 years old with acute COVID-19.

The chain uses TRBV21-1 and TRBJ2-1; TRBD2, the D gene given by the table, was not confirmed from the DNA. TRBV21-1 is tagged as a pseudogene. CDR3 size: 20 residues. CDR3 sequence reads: CASSKARRGDPSDSYNEQFF. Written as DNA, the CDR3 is TGTGCCAGCAGCAAAGCCCGGCGAGGCGACCCTTCTGACTCCTACAATGAGCAGTTCTTC.

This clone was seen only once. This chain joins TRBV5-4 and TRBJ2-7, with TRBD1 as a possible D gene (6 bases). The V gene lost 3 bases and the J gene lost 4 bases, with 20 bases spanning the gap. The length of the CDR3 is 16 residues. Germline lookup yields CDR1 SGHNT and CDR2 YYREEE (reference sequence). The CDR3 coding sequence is TGTGCCAGCAGCTCCTGGGACACTCGAGGGGGTTACGAGCAGTACTTC. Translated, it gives CASSSWDTRGGYEQYF.

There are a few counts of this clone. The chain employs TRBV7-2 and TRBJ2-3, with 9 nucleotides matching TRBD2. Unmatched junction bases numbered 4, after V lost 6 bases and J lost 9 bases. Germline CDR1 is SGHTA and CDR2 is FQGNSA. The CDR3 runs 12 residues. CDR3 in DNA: TGTGCCAGCAGAATAGCGGGGGTAACGCAGTATTTT. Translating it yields CASRIAGVTQYF.

The CDR3 region has the DNA TGCAGTGCTAGTGAACAGGGGACTTATGGCTACACCTTC. Translated, it gives CSASEQGTYGYTF. This sequence joins TRBV20-1 and TRBJ1-2, with TRBD1 identical over 7 bases. With V trimmed by 3 bases and J by 5 bases, 6 bases remained unmatched. This CDR3 has 13 amino acids. Germline CDR1 DFQATT, CDR2 SNEGSKA (reference sequence).

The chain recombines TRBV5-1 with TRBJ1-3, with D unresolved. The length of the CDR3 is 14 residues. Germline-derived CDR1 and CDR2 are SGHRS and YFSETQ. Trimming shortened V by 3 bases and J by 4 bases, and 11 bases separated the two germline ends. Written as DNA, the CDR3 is TGCGCCAGCAGCTATGCGTTTGAGGGAAACACCATATATTTT. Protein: CASSYAFEGNTIYF.

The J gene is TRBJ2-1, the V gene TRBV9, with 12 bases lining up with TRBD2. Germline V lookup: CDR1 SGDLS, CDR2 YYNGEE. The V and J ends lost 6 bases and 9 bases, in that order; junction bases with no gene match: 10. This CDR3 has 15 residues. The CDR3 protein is CASTQTSGGLREQFF. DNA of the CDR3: TGTGCCAGCACCCAGACTAGCGGGGGTCTACGTGAGCAGTTCTTC. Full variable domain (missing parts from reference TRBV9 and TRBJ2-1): DSGVTQTPKHLITATGQRVTLRCSPRSGDLSVYWYQQSLDQGLQFLIQYYNGEERAKGNILERFSAQQFPDLHSELNLSSLELGDSALYFCASTQTSGGLREQFFGPGTRLTVL.

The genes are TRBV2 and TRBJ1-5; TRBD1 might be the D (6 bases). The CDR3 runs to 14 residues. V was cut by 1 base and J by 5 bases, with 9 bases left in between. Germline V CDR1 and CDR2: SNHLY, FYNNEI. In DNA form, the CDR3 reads TGTGCCAGCAGTGAAGACAGGGCCCATCAGCCCCAGCATTTT. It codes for CASSEDRAHQPQHF.

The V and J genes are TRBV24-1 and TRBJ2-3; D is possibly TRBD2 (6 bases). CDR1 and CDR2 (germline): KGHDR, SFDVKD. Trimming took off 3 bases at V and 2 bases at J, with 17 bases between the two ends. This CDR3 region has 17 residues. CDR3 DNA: TGTGCCACCAGTGATCCCGGGGGATCGCACAACACAGATACGCAGTATTTT. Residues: CATSDPGGSHNTDTQYF.

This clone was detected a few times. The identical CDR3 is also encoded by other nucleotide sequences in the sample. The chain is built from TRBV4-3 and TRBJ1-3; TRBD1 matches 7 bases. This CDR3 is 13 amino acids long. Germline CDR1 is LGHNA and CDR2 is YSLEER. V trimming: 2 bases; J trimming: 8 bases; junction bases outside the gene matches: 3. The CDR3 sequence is CASSQRTGDTIYF. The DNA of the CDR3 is TGCGCCAGCAGCCAACGGACAGGAGACACCATATATTTT.

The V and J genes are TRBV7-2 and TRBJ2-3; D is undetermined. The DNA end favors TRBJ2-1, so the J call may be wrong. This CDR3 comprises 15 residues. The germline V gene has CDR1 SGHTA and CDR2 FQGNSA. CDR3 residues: CASSHSRLNYNEQFF. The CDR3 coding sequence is TGTGCCAGCAGCCATTCGAGACTGAACTACAATGAGCAGTTCTTC.

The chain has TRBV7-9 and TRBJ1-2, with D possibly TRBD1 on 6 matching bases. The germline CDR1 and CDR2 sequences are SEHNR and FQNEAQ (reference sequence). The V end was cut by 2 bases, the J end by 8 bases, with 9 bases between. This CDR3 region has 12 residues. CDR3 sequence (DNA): TGTGCCAGCAGCTTAACAGGGAACGGCTACACCTTC. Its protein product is CASSLTGNGYTF.

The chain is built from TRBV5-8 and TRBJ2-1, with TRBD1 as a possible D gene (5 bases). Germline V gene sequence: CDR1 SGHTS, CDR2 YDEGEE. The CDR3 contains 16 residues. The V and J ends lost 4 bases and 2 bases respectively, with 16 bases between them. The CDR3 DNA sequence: TGTGCCAGCAGCATATCACAGGTTATCCCCTACAATGAGCAGTTCTTC. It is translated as CASSISQVIPYNEQFF.

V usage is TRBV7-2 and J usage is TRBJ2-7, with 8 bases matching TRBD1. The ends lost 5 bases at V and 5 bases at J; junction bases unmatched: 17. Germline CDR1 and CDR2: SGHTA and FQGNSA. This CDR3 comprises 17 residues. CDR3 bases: TGTGCCAGCAGCACCGAGCTGGACAGGGTATATGGGGACGAGCAGTACTTC. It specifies CASSTELDRVYGDEQYF.